The TCR beta chain under discussion was sequenced for a study of CD8 T cells in Susac syndrome. After extraction with the RNeasy kit, about 0.5 to 1 ug of the RNA was reverse transcribed using random hexamers. Amplification of the TCR beta CDR3 was carried out by immunoSEQ multiplex PCR, which spanned a total of 54 Vbeta and 13 Jbeta segments. In TCRdb, the immunoSEQ multiplex PCR reads were re-called with MiXCR into one record per CDR3 protein. There are 150,000 or so distinct CDR3 sequences in the sample; approximately 95% occur only once, and about 0.12% lies in the top ten. Sequencing of TCR beta covered CD8+ and CD4+ T cells obtained from blood. The sequence was collected from a human donor with Susac syndrome. Sequenced: CD4+ T cells from PBMCs.

CDR3 sequence: CATGPTVWNTEAFF. The CDR3 region has the DNA TGTGCCACCGGTCCGACAGTCTGGAACACTGAAGCTTTCTTT. J is TRBJ1-1 and V is TRBV19; D is possibly TRBD1 (5 bases). CDR1 and CDR2 (germline): LNHDA, SQIVND (reference sequence). CDR3 length: 14 residues. V gave up 10 bases and J gave up 1 base, with 16 bases separating them.